Included here is one T cell receptor (beta chain) sequence, with context. Original data processing: Amplification with reference gene primers provided the estimates of nucleated cell counts. The assay was immunoSEQ multiplex PCR, and TCRdb's table has in-frame clones only and misses some. V and J calls and clone size come straight from that table; D and trimming were deduced from the DNA. The table has about 250,000 clones, 88% seen once; the top ten hold about 3%. The entry originates in a study of blood T cell repertoires in COVID-19. From germline, CDR1 is SGHRS and CDR2 YFSETQ. This CDR3 region has 17 residues. The junction had 4 bases not matched to a gene; V was cut back by 4 bases and J by 2 bases.

This sequence joins TRBV5-1 and TRBJ2-2, with 14 nucleotides matching TRBD2. Sequencing was performed on PBMCs or T cells enriched from blood (not recorded which). This TCR was recovered from a woman aged 50 to 60 who had recovered from COVID-19. The CDR3: CASSPGLAGGNTGELFF. CDR3 bases: TGCGCCAGCAGCCCCGGACTAGCGGGAGGTAACACCGGGGAGCTGTTTTTT.